The 25 T cell receptor beta chains reported below all come from one sample, sequenced in a study of T-cell reconstitution after alpha-beta-depleted transplantation in children. Preparation of the TCRbeta library used unique molecular identifiers. From the PCR reads, TCRdb called clonotypes with MiXCR, one entry per CDR3 protein. The table lists hundreds of thousands of distinct CDR3 sequences, approximately 16% of them singletons. The specimen comprised PBMCs from the stem cell graft donor, sampled from the stem cell graft. These receptors were taken from a human donor who donated a stem cell graft to a child with acute lymphoblastic leukemia.

The chain is built from TRBV29-1 and TRBJ1-2; TRBD1 might be the D (5 bases). The CDR3 is 12 residues long. Trimming left V 4 bases short and J 5 bases short, with 11 bases between. Germline lookup yields CDR1 SQVTM and CDR2 ANQGSEA. The CDR3 region has the DNA TGCAGCGTTGTTGGGACTCTTTATGGCTACACCTTC. Protein product: CSVVGTLYGYTF.

This chain links TRBV5-1 with TRBJ2-1; D is perhaps TRBD2 (6 bases). Trimming took 3 bases from V and 9 from J, leaving 13 bases between them. Germline V gives CDR1 SGHRS, CDR2 YFSETQ. The CDR3 contains 13 residues. The CDR3 bases are TGCGCCAGCAGCTCTGGAGGGTCAACTGAGCAGTTCTTC. Its protein product is CASSSGGSTEQFF.

This clonotype turned up a few times. The CDR3 region has the DNA TGTGCCAGCAGTCAAAATCAGCCCCAGCATTTT. This translates into CASSQNQPQHF. The chain joins TRBV12-3 or TRBV12-4 to TRBJ1-5, with unresolved D. This CDR3 has 11 residues. V was shortened by 5 bases and J by 4 bases, with 3 bases between the two germline ends.

The sample holds a few counts of this clonotype. A read error may account for a junction end that differs from germline. The CDR3 DNA follows: TGCGCCACCAGCCCCCGACTAGCGGGAGCCAGCGAGCAGTACTTC. Translated: CATSPRLAGASEQYF. V is TRBV4-1 and J is TRBJ2-7; 12 bases fit TRBD2. Looked up from germline, CDR1 is MGHRA and CDR2 is YSYEKL. CDR3 length: 15 amino acids.

This chain connects TRBV21-1 to TRBJ1-1. TRBV21-1 is shown as a pseudogene. The CDR3 is 14 residues long. The CDR3 DNA follows: TGTGCCAGCAGCAAAGAGAGGGAGACAGTAGAAGCTTTCTTT. This sequence encodes CASSKERETVEAFF.

This clonotype was seen more than once but under ten times. V usage is TRBV25-1 and J usage is TRBJ2-7; TRBD1 agrees at 9 bases. V dropped 4 bases and J dropped 4; count of bases not matched to a gene: 17. The germline V gene encodes CDR1 MGHDK and CDR2 SYGVNS. This CDR3 region has 18 residues. As DNA, the CDR3 is TGTGCCAGCAGTGCAGCGGACAGGGGAGGTGGCATCCAATACGAGCAGTACTTC. This translates into CASSAADRGGGIQYEQYF.

This clonotype has only a few counts. The chain recombines TRBV7-6 with TRBJ2-2; 7 nucleotides align to TRBD2. The CDR3 is 16 residues long. In germline, CDR1 is SGHVS, CDR2 FNYEAQ. V gave up 5 bases and J gave up 0 bases; unmatched junction bases: 6. Written as DNA, the CDR3 is TGTGCCAGCAGCCCCCGGGGAGGGACGAACACCGGGGAGCTGTTTTTT. The encoded protein is CASSPRGGTNTGELFF.

In this sample, this clonotype turned up a few times. The rearrangement links TRBV29-1 to TRBJ1-1; D is perhaps TRBD1 (5 bases). The ends were cut back, 4 bases at V and 2 bases at J, with 11 bases in the middle. This CDR3 contains 13 residues. Germline V CDR1 and CDR2: SQVTM, ANQGSEA. This CDR3 is CSVARDLNTEAFF. The CDR3 nucleotides read TGCAGCGTTGCGAGGGACTTAAACACTGAAGCTTTCTTT.

The V and J genes are TRBV5-1 and TRBJ2-7; D may correspond to TRBD1 or TRBD2 (5 bases each). Germline V lookup: CDR1 SGHRS, CDR2 YFSETQ. This CDR3 has 16 residues. The V and J ends lost 0 bases and 0 bases respectively, with 13 bases between them. The DNA of the CDR3 is TGCGCCAGCAGCTTGGTTGGGACCCCGAGCTCCTACGAGCAGTACTTC. As protein: CASSLVGTPSSYEQYF.

This clonotype was seen only a few times. This chain connects TRBV14 to TRBJ2-7; D unresolved. This CDR3 region has 13 residues. The germline V and J ends were trimmed by 2 bases and 4 bases, with 9 bases remaining between them. From germline, CDR1 is SGHDN and CDR2 FVKESK. CDR3 protein: CASSQLAGYEQYF. In DNA form, the CDR3 reads TGTGCCAGCAGCCAATTAGCTGGATACGAGCAGTACTTC.

This clonotype was seen a handful of times. The rearrangement links TRBV7-9 to TRBJ2-7, with D perhaps being TRBD1 or TRBD2 (5 bases each). The CDR3 has 16 amino acids. V was shortened by 3 bases and J by 5 bases, with 20 bases between the two germline ends. Germline CDR1 SEHNR, CDR2 FQNEAQ (reference sequence). CDR3 protein: CASSLGDGPGYDEQYF. DNA of the CDR3: TGTGCCAGCAGCTTGGGAGACGGCCCAGGGTATGACGAGCAGTACTTC.

The chain combines TRBV20-1 with TRBJ2-1; 12 positions agree with TRBD2. Germline CDR1 DFQATT, CDR2 SNEGSKA (reference sequence). The CDR3 consists of 14 residues. V trimming: 6 bases; J trimming: 8 bases; junction bases outside the gene matches: 8. CDR3 nucleotide sequence: TGCAGTGCGACTGGACTAGCGGGAATCCATGAGCAGTTCTTC. This gives the protein CSATGLAGIHEQFF.

The chain is built from TRBV7-8 and TRBJ2-3; 14 nucleotides line up with TRBD2. The length of the CDR3 is 17 residues. CDR1 is SGHVS and CDR2 is FQNEAQ in the germline V gene. J was trimmed by 4 bases and V by 3 bases; bases with no gene match: 6. CDR3 residues: CASSFQTSGRVADTQYF. CDR3 nucleotide sequence: TGTGCCAGCAGCTTTCAGACTAGCGGGAGGGTTGCAGATACGCAGTATTTT.

J is TRBJ2-1 and V is TRBV5-1, with 9 bases matching TRBD1. CDR3 length: 14 amino acids. CDR1 SGHRS and CDR2 YFSETQ come from the germline V gene. Unmatched junction bases numbered 5, after V lost 7 bases and J lost 3 bases. CDR3 coding DNA: TGCGCCAGCGGTGCGGGACAGGGCTACAATGAGCAGTTCTTC. It yields the protein CASGAGQGYNEQFF.

At least ten counts were recorded for this clonotype. The germline gene is not matched at one end of the junction; a read error may be the cause. The V gene is TRBV5-1, the J gene TRBJ2-1; 10 nucleotides align to TRBD2. Germline CDR1 SGHRS, CDR2 YFSETQ. This CDR3 is 15 amino acids long. The CDR3 DNA reads as TGTGCCAGCAGTCTACTAGCGGGAACCTACAATGAGCAGTTCTTC. The encoded protein is CASSLLAGTYNEQFF.

CDR3 in DNA: TGTGCCAGCAGCTCCAGGGTTCAGCGGGAGTTACTTACCTACGAGCAGTACTTC. As protein: CASSSRVQRELLTYEQYF. The rearrangement joins TRBV5-6 to TRBJ2-7; 8 nucleotides match TRBD2. The germline V gene has CDR1 SGHDT and CDR2 YYEEEE. The CDR3 length is 18 residues. After removal of 3 bases from V and 2 bases from J, the junction contained 16 bases not matched to a gene.

The chain has TRBV5-4 and TRBJ2-7; 9 bases match TRBD2. The J segment lost 1 base and the V segment lost 1 base, leaving 3 bases of the junction unmatched. Germline assignment: CDR1 SGHNT and CDR2 YYREEE (reference sequence). The CDR3 sequence is 15 residues long. The CDR3 DNA sequence: TGTGCCAGCAGCTTGTGGCTAGCGGGATCCTACGAGCAGTACTTC. This codes for CASSLWLAGSYEQYF.

CDR3 loop: CSALPSGRYEQYF. CDR3 DNA: TGCAGTGCACTTCCTAGCGGGAGATACGAGCAGTACTTC. The rearrangement joins TRBV20-1 to TRBJ2-7; TRBD2 matches at 10 bases. Germline CDR1 DFQATT, CDR2 SNEGSKA (reference sequence). CDR3 length: 13 amino acids. V gave up 6 bases and J gave up 4 bases; unmatched junction bases: 6.

The chain joins TRBV7-3 to TRBJ1-2; 7 nucleotides align to TRBD1. The CDR3 loop spans 14 amino acids. V shed 4 bases and J 4 bases; nucleotides not matched to a gene: 6. Germline CDR1 SGHTA, CDR2 FQGTGA. CDR3 residues: CASSSSGGGYGYTF. CDR3 DNA: TGTGCCAGCAGCTCCTCAGGGGGTGGCTATGGCTACACCTTC.

Only a few counts were recorded for this clonotype. V is TRBV20-1 and J is TRBJ2-7, with 7 bases that match TRBD2. Trimming removed 1 base from V and 6 bases from J; junction bases left unmatched: 6. Germline V gene sequence: CDR1 DFQATT, CDR2 SNEGSKA (reference sequence). This CDR3 has 13 residues. The CDR3 reads CSARVAGAGEQYF. The CDR3 bases are TGCAGTGCTAGAGTGGCGGGAGCTGGCGAGCAGTACTTC.

Many counts were recorded for this clonotype. This chain links TRBV7-6 with TRBJ1-1; 9 bases line up with TRBD1. Losses at the gene ends were 3 bases for V and 1 base for J; bases not matched to a gene: 3. Germline V lookup: CDR1 SGHVS, CDR2 FNYEAQ. The CDR3 is made up of 15 amino acids. The chain's CDR3 is CASSLPGQGNTEAFF. The CDR3 DNA follows: TGTGCCAGCAGCTTGCCGGGACAGGGGAACACTGAAGCTTTCTTT.

This clonotype was picked up many times. The chain joins TRBV5-6 to TRBJ2-5; perhaps TRBD2 as D (6 bases). This CDR3 comprises 13 residues. Per germline, CDR1 SGHDT and CDR2 YYEEEE. Trimming removed 3 bases at V and 6 bases at J, with 12 bases between. The CDR3 loop reads CASSSRLDKTQYF. The CDR3 DNA is TGTGCCAGCAGCTCCCGACTAGACAAGACCCAGTACTTC.

The chain recombines TRBV20-1 with TRBJ1-5, with D unresolved. The CDR3 consists of 14 residues. Germline CDR1 and CDR2: DFQATT and SNEGSKA (reference sequence). V was trimmed by 5 bases and J by 1 base, leaving 12 bases between them. The CDR3 DNA reads as TGCAGTGCTCACGATCGAGGGAGCAATCAGCCCCAGCATTTT. Encoded protein: CSAHDRGSNQPQHF.

This clonotype was detected only a few times. The chain links TRBV4-1 to TRBJ1-5, with TRBD1 matching over 7 bases. Germline trimming cut 8 bases from V and 4 bases from J; bases unmatched to any gene: 8. This CDR3 comprises 14 residues. CDR1 is MGHRA, CDR2 YSYEKL, per germline. In DNA, the CDR3 is TGCGCCAGCGGGAGACAGGGAAGAAATCAGCCCCAGCATTTT. Translated, it gives CASGRQGRNQPQHF.

The rearrangement uses TRBV7-3 and TRBJ2-1; 7 bases align to TRBD2. Germline trimming cut 2 bases from V and 1 base from J; bases unmatched to any gene: 5. The CDR3 spans 16 residues. Germline lookup yields CDR1 SGHTA and CDR2 FQGTGA. The CDR3 DNA reads as TGTGCCAGCAGCTTATTCGCGGGAGCATCCTACAATGAGCAGTTCTTC. Protein product: CASSLFAGASYNEQFF. The whole variable domain, filled in from reference TRBV7-3 and TRBJ2-1, reads GAGVSQTPSNKVTEKGKYVELRCDPISGHTALYWYRQSLGQGPEFLIYFQGTGAADDSGLPNDRFFAVRPEGSVSTLKIQRTERGDSAVYLCASSLFAGASYNEQFFGPGTRLTVL.